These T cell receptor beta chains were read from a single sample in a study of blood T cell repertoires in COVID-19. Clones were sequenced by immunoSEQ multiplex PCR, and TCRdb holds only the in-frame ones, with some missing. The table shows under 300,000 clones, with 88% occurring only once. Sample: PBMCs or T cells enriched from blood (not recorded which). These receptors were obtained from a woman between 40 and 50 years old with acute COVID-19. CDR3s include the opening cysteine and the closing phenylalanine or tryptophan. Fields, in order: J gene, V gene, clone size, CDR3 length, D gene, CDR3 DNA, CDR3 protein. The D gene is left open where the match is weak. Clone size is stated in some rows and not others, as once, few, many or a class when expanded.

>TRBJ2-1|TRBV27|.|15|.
TGTGCCAGCAGTTTGGGCGACAGACCCTACAATGAGCAGTTCTTC
CASSLGDRPYNEQFF
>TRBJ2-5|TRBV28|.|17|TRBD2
TGTGCCAGCAGTTTGGGACTAGCGGGCCCTCCGGGGGAGACCCAGTACTTC
CASSLGLAGPPGETQYF
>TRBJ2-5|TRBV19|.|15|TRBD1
TGTGCCAGTAGTTTGGGGACAGGGGTAGGAGAGACCCAGTACTTC
CASSLGTGVGETQYF
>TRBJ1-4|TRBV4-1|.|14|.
TGCGCCAGCAGGGCGAAAGGGGCTAATGAAAAACTGTTTTTT
CASRAKGANEKLFF
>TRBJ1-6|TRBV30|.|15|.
TGTGCCTGCCAGGGCACAGTCTCCTATAATTCACCCCTCCACTTT
CACQGTVSYNSPLHF
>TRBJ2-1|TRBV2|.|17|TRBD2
TGTGCCAGCAGTGAAGCGCTGGCGGCGGGGGGTGGGAATGAGCAGTTCTTC
CASSEALAAGGGNEQFF
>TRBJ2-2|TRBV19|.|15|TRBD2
TGTGCCAGTAGTATACTAGCGGGGAACACCGGGGAGCTGTTTTTT
CASSILAGNTGELFF
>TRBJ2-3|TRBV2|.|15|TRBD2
TGTGCCAGCGTTACTAGCGCCCTTAGACGGGATACGCAGTATTTT
CASVTSALRRDTQYF
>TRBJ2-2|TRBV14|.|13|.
TGTGCCAGCAGCCTCCGTCTAACCGGGGAGCTGTTTTTT
CASSLRLTGELFF
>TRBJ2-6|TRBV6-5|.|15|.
TGTGCCAGCAGTTACCCAGGGACTGGGGCCAACGTCCTGACTTTC
CASSYPGTGANVLTF
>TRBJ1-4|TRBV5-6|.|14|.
TGTGCCAGCAGCCCTTCAGGGTCTCGTGAAAAACTGTTTTTT
CASSPSGSREKLFF
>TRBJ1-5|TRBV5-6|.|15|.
TGTGCCAGCAGCCTGTTTTGGACGGGGAATCAGCCCCAGCATTTT
CASSLFWTGNQPQHF
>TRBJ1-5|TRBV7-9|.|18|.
TGTGCCAGCAGCTTAGCGCGCACAGCTGACTATAGCAATCAGCCCCAGCATTTT
CASSLARTADYSNQPQHF
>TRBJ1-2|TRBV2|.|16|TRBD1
TGTGCCAGCACTCGGACAGGGGGAGTTACTAACTATGGCTACACCTTC
CASTRTGGVTNYGYTF
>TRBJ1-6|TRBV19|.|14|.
TGTGCCAGTACCCAGGGAGGCGCGAATTCACCCCTCCACTTT
CASTQGGANSPLHF
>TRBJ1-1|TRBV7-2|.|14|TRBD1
TGTGCCAGCAGCACGGGACAGGTGGGGGGTGAAGCTTTCTTT
CASSTGQVGGEAFF
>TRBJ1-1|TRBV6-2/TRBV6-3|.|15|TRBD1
TGTGCCAGCAGTTACTCCGGGACAGTTAACACTGAAGCTTTCTTT
CASSYSGTVNTEAFF
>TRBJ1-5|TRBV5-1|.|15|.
TGCGCCAGCAGCTTGCTAGGCGCGGCGGGTCAGCCCCAGCATTTT
CASSLLGAAGQPQHF
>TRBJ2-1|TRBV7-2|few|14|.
TGTGCCAGCAGTCCCGGGGGAGCCTACAATGAGCAGTTCTTC
CASSPGGAYNEQFF
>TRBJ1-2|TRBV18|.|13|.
TGTGCCAGCTCACCACTTTTGGGTGAGCCTGAGGCCTTC
CASSPLLGEPEAF
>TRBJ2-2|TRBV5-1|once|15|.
TGCGCCAGCAGCTTGGTAGGAGGCAAGGGCGGGGAGCTGTTTTTT
CASSLVGGKGGELFF
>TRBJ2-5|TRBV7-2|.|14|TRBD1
TGTGCCAGCAGACCAGGGGGCCCCGGGGAGACCCAGTACTTC
CASRPGGPGETQYF
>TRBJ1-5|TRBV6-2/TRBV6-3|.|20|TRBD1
TGTGCCAGCAGTTACACGCGAAACAGGGGGACCTCTAATAGCAATCAGCCCCAGCATTTT
CASSYTRNRGTSNSNQPQHF
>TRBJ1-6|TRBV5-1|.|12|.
TGCGCCAGCAGGGCACAGGGTTCACCCCTCCACTTT
CASRAQGSPLHF
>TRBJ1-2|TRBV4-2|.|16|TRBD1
TGTGCCAGCAGCCGCTTGGGACAGGGGTTTGACTATGGCTACACCTTC
CASSRLGQGFDYGYTF
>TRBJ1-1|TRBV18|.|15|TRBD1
TGTGCCAGCTCACCCCGGACAGGGGGTGAAACTGAAGCTTTCTTT
CASSPRTGGETEAFF
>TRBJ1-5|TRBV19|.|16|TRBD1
TGTGCCAGTAGTATCCAAGGACAGGCCGCAAATCAGCCCCAGCATTTT
CASSIQGQAANQPQHF
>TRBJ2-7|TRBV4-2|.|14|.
TGTGCCAGCAGCCAAGAGAGCGGTTACTACGAGCAGTACTTC
CASSQESGYYEQYF